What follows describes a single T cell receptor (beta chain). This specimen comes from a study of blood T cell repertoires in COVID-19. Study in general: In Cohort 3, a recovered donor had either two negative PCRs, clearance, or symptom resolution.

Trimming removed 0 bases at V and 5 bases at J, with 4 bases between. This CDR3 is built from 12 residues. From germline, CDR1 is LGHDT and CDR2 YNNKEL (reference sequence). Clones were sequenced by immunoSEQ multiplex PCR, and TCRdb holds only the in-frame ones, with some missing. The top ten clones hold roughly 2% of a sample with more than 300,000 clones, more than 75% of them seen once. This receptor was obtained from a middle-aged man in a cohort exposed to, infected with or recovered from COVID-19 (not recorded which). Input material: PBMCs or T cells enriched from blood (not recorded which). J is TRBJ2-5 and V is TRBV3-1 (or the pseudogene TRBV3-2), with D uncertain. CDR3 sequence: CASSQDRETQYF. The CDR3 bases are TGTGCCAGCAGCCAAGATCGGGAGACCCAGTACTTC.